The T cell receptor beta chain described here comes from a study of CD8 T cells in Susac syndrome. This clonotype was seen more than once but under ten times. Sequencing of TCR beta was carried out in blood CD8+ and CD4+ T cells. RNA totalling roughly 0.45 to 1 ug underwent reverse transcription with random hexamers. TCRdb reanalysed the immunoSEQ multiplex PCR reads using MiXCR and keeps one entry per CDR3 protein. The sample carries around 300,000 distinct CDR3 sequences, 85% recorded once. The material sequenced was CD8+ T cells from PBMCs. The TCR sequence derives from a human donor with multiple sclerosis.

The CDR3 spells CASTGTSGDNEQFF. DNA for the CDR3: TGTGCCAGCACCGGGACTAGCGGGGATAATGAGCAGTTCTTC. V gene TRBV5-4 combines with J gene TRBJ2-1; 13 bases line up with TRBD2. Germline CDR1 reads SGHNT; CDR2 reads YYREEE (reference sequence). The CDR3 covers 14 residues. V shed 6 bases and J 7 bases; nucleotides not matched to a gene: 4.